This T cell receptor beta chain was sequenced for a study of blood T cell repertoires in COVID-19. Trimming left V 3 bases short and J 1 base short, with 13 bases between. Germline-derived CDR1 and CDR2 are LGHDT and YNNKEL (reference sequence). The length of the CDR3 is 15 residues. TCRdb keeps only in-frame clones here, not all; method: immunoSEQ multiplex PCR. This repertoire shows approximately 160,000 clones, approximately 84% found once; its top ten account for roughly 15%. The sample taken for sequencing was peripheral blood. This clonotype was obtained from a man aged 18-30 years with active or convalescent COVID-19. The J gene is TRBJ2-7, the V gene TRBV3-1 (or the pseudogene TRBV3-2); a possible D gene is TRBD2 (6 bases). CDR3 amino acids: CASSQRGGASYEQYF. The CDR3 region has the DNA TGTGCCAGCAGCCAGCGGGGCGGGGCGTCCTACGAGCAGTACTTC.